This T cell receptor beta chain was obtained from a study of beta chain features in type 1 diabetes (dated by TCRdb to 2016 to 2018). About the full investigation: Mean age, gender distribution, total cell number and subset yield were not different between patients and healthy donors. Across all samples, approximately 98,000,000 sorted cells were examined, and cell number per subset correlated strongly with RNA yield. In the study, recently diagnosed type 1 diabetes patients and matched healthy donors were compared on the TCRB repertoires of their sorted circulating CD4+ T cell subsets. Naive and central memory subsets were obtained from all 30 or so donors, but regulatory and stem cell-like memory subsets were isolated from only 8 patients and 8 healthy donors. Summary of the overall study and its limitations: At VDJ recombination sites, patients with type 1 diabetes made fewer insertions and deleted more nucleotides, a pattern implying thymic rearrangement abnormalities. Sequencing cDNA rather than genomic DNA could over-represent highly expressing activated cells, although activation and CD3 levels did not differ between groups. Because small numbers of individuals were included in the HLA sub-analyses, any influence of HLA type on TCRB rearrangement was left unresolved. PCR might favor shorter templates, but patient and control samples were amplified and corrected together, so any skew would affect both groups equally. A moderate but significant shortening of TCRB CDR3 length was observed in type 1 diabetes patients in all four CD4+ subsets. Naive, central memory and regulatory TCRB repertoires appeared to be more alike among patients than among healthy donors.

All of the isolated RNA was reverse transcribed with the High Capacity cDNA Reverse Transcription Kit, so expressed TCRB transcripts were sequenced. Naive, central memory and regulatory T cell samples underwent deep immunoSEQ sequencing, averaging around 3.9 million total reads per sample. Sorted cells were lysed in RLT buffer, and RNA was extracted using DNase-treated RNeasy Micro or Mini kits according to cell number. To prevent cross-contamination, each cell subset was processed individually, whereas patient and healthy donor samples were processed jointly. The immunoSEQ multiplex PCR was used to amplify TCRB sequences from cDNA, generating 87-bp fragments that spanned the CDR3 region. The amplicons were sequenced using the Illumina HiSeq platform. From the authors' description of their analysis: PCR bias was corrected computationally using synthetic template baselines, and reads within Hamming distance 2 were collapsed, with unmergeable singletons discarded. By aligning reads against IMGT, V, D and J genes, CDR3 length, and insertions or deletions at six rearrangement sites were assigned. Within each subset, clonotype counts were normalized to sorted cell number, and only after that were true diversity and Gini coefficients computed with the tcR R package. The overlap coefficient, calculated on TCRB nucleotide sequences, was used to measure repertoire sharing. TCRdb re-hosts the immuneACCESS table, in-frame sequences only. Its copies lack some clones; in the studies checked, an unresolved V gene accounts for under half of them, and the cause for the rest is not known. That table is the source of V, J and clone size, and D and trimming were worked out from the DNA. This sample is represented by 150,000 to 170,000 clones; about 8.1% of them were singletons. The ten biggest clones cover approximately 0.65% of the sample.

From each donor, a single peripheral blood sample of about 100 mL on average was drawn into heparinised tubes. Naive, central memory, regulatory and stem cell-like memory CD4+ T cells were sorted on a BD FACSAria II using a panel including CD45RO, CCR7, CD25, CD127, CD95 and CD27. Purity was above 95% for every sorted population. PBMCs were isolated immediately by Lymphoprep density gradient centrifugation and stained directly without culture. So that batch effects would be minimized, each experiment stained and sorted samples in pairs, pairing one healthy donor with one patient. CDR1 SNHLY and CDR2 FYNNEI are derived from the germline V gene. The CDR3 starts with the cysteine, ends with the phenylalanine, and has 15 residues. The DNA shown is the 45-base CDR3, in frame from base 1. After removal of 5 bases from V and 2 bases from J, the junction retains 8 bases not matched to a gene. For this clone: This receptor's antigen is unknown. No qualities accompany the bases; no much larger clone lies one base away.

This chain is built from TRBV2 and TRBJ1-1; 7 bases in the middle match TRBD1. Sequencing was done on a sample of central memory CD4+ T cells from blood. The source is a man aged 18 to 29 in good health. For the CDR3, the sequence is CASSPTGTANTEAFF. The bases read TGTGCCAGCAGTCCTACCGGGACAGCCAACACTGAAGCTTTCTTT.